These T cell receptor beta chains were read from a single sample in a study of cytomegalovirus exposure and HLA in healthy donors. TCRdb keeps only in-frame clones here, not all; method: immunoSEQ multiplex PCR. The sample lists about 180,000 clones, less than 85% occurring once. Sequencing input: PBMCs. These receptors all come from a man younger than 35 in good health and CMV-seronegative. CDR3s include the opening cysteine and the closing phenylalanine or tryptophan. A D gene is named only where the DNA matches it firmly. The size of a clone is reported for some rows only, either as once, few or many, or as a class for expanded clones.

V	D	J	size	DNA	CDR3
TRBV5-1	.	TRBJ2-7	.	TGCGCCAGCAGCTTGGCCCTAGGGGGCGAGCAGTACTTC	CASSLALGGEQYF
TRBV10-3	TRBD1	TRBJ2-5	once	TGTGCCATCAGCGAAGCTTTACAGGGGGTGGATGAGACCCAGTACTTC	CAISEALQGVDETQYF
TRBV14	.	TRBJ2-1	.	TGTGCCAGCAGCCAGCATAGCGGAGCTTACAATGAGCAGTTCTTC	CASSQHSGAYNEQFF
TRBV5-1	.	TRBJ2-2	.	TGCGCCAGCAGCTTGGGGCAGGGCCAGGCCGGGGAGCTGTTTTTT	CASSLGQGQAGELFF
TRBV27	.	TRBJ1-4	.	TGTGCCAGCAGTCTTCAGGGACTTGGGGAAAAACTGTTTTTT	CASSLQGLGEKLFF
TRBV5-1	.	TRBJ1-2	.	TGCGCCAGCAGCTTGTTTGGCGGGGACAACTATGGCTACACCTTC	CASSLFGGDNYGYTF
TRBV28	.	TRBJ2-5	.	TGTGCCAGCAGTGGACAGAGGGGAGTTCAAGAGACCCAGTACTTC	CASSGQRGVQETQYF
TRBV28	TRBD1	TRBJ2-7	.	TGTGCCATTACGGGACGACAGGGCCTCGAGCAGTACTTC	CAITGRQGLEQYF
TRBV18	TRBD1	TRBJ1-5	few	TGTGCCAGCTCACTAGGGACAGCAAATCAGCCCCAGCATTTT	CASSLGTANQPQHF
TRBV29-1	.	TRBJ1-2	.	TGCAGCGTTGAAGTGATTGGGCAGGGGTATGGCTACACCTTC	CSVEVIGQGYGYTF
TRBV7-2	TRBD1	TRBJ1-6	.	TGTGCCAGCAGCTTATTAGGGACAGGGGGATCACCCCTCCACTTT	CASSLLGTGGSPLHF
TRBV27	.	TRBJ2-7	.	TGTGCCAGCAGTTGGCGGCAGGGAGGCTACGAGCAGTACTTC	CASSWRQGGYEQYF
TRBV7-9	TRBD2	TRBJ2-3	.	TGTGCCAGCAGCCAGGTTAGCGGGAAGAGCACAGATACGCAGTATTTT	CASSQVSGKSTDTQYF
TRBV18	.	TRBJ2-7	.	TGTGCCAGCTCACCAATGGGCGAAACCTACGAGCAGTACTTC	CASSPMGETYEQYF
TRBV5-1	TRBD2	TRBJ2-2	.	TGCGCCAGCAGCTTGGTGCGGGAGAGTCGGACCGGGGAGCTGTTTTTT	CASSLVRESRTGELFF
TRBV14	.	TRBJ1-6	.	TGTGCCAGCAGCCAAGGGACAGTTAATTCACCCCTCCACTTT	CASSQGTVNSPLHF
TRBV2	TRBD1	TRBJ2-5	.	TGTGCCAGCAGTGGCCCAGGGGGCGCGGGGTTAGAGACCCAGTACTTC	CASSGPGGAGLETQYF
TRBV19	.	TRBJ1-1	.	TGTGCCAGTACGTCCGACAGGAGGTCTGAAGCTTTCTTT	CASTSDRRSEAFF
TRBV7-9	TRBD1	TRBJ1-1	few	TGTGCCAGCAGTTCCGGACAGGTCGCTGAAGCTTTCTTT	CASSSGQVAEAFF
TRBV9	.	TRBJ1-1	.	TGTGCCAGCAGCGCCCTCGGGAACACTGAAGCTTTCTTT	CASSALGNTEAFF
TRBV28	.	TRBJ1-6	.	TGTGCCAGCCGCAATCAAGGGGTGGCTGGTGGCTATAATTCACCCCTCCACTTT	CASRNQGVAGGYNSPLHF
TRBV28	TRBD2	TRBJ2-1	.	TGTGCCAGCAGCTTATCTCTAGCGGGCGAACACAATGAGCAGTTCTTC	CASSLSLAGEHNEQFF
TRBV6-5	.	TRBJ1-3	.	TGTGCCAGCAGATCCCTCACAGGGTCGGGAAACACCATATATTTT	CASRSLTGSGNTIYF
TRBV7-3	.	TRBJ1-5	.	TGTGCCAGCAGCTTGGAGGGGCTAAGCAATCAGCCCCAGCATTTT	CASSLEGLSNQPQHF
TRBV2	TRBD1	TRBJ1-4	.	TGTGCCAGCAGCCCCGGACAGGGAAAAGTATTGGTGGCTGCAACTAATGAAAAACTGTTTTTT	CASSPGQGKVLVAATNEKLFF
TRBV29-1	.	TRBJ1-2	.	TGCAGCTGCCCGCCGACAGGCGACTATGGCTACACCTTC	CSCPPTGDYGYTF
TRBV7-9	.	TRBJ1-1	.	TGTGCCAGCAGCTCACCCATACTAAAAAGGACTGGGGTTTATGAAGCTTTCTTT	CASSSPILKRTGVYEAFF
TRBV2	TRBD1	TRBJ1-2	once	TGTGCCAGCAGTGACAGGGGGTCTTTGGATGGCTACACCTTC	CASSDRGSLDGYTF
TRBV5-1	.	TRBJ2-7	.	TGCGCCAGCAGCTCGCGACAGGGGAGGGTCTACGAGCAGTACTTC	CASSSRQGRVYEQYF
TRBV4-2	.	TRBJ1-2	.	TGTGCCAGTACCAAGGACAGTTCCTATGGCTACACCTTC	CASTKDSSYGYTF
TRBV5-4	TRBD1	TRBJ2-5	.	TGTGCCAGCAGCGCGACAGGGGTGGGCCAAGAGACCCAGTACTTC	CASSATGVGQETQYF
TRBV4-1	.	TRBJ2-5	.	TGCGCCAGCAGCCAAGCACAGTCTAACGACCCAAAGTTGGAGACCCAGTACTTC	CASSQAQSNDPKLETQYF
TRBV5-1	TRBD1	TRBJ1-6	once	TGCGCCAGCAGCTTAGGACAGGGTCAGAATTCACCCCTCCACTTT	CASSLGQGQNSPLHF
TRBV9	TRBD2	TRBJ2-5	.	TGTGCCAGCAGCTCTGGGGGTAGCGGGACCCAAGAGACCCAGTACTTC	CASSSGGSGTQETQYF
TRBV14	TRBD1	TRBJ2-5	.	TGTGCCAGCAGCCAAGAGTACAGGGGATGGGAGACCCAGTACTTC	CASSQEYRGWETQYF
TRBV10-3	.	TRBJ1-5	.	TGTGCCATCAGTAATACTCTTATGGCAGCGGGTCAGCCCCAGCATTTT	CAISNTLMAAGQPQHF
TRBV28	TRBD1	TRBJ1-5	.	TGTGCCAGCAGTTTGGGACAGGGCCGAAAGCCCCAGCATTTT	CASSLGQGRKPQHF
TRBV5-1	.	TRBJ2-7	.	TGCGCCAGCAGCTCCTCCGGACACCGGTACTTC	CASSSSGHRYF
TRBV7-2	TRBD1	TRBJ2-7	.	TGTGCCAGCAGCTTAACCCTAATTAGGACAGGCGGGTCCTACGAGCAGTACTTC	CASSLTLIRTGGSYEQYF
TRBV28	.	TRBJ1-1	once	TGTGCCAGCAGTTTAACAAGTCGAGAGGCTGGTGACACTGAAGCTTTCTTT	CASSLTSREAGDTEAFF
TRBV13	TRBD2	TRBJ2-7	few	TGTGCCAGCGCGCCCGGGGGCGGGGGGGCCTACGAGCAGTACTTC	CASAPGGGGAYEQYF
TRBV30	TRBD1	TRBJ1-2	.	TGTGCCTGGAGTTGGGAGAACAGGGGACCGGATGGCTACACCTTC	CAWSWENRGPDGYTF
TRBV11-2	.	TRBJ1-2	.	TGTGCCAGCAGCCCCGGTACAGGTTCGGTTGTTGGGTATGGCTACACCTTC	CASSPGTGSVVGYGYTF
TRBV5-6	.	TRBJ2-7	.	TGTGCCAGCAGCGCCATGGGAGACTTCGGCTACGAGCAGTACTTC	CASSAMGDFGYEQYF
TRBV7-8	TRBD1	TRBJ1-5	.	TGTGCCAGCAGCTTAACGACAGGGTACGAGCAGCCCCAGCATTTT	CASSLTTGYEQPQHF
TRBV11-3	TRBD2	TRBJ2-7	.	TGTGCCAGCAGCGTACTAGCGGAGTCCTACGAGCAGTACTTC	CASSVLAESYEQYF
TRBV6-4	TRBD2	TRBJ2-2	.	TGTGCCAGCAGTGACCTGCGGGAGGGGAACACCGGGGAGCTGTTTTTT	CASSDLREGNTGELFF
TRBV18	TRBD1	TRBJ2-7	.	TGTGCCAGCTCACAACGACAGGGGGGGGGCGAGCAGTACTTC	CASSQRQGGGEQYF
TRBV29-1	.	TRBJ1-1	.	TGCAGCGCCCACGGGGGGGCAGGGACTGAAGCTTTCTTT	CSAHGGAGTEAFF
TRBV10-3	TRBD1	TRBJ2-7	.	TGTGCCATCAGAGACCCGGGACAGGCTTACGAGCAGTACTTC	CAIRDPGQAYEQYF
TRBV7-2	.	TRBJ2-5	once	TGTGCCAGCAGCAACGTCGGGCGGGGCCAAGAGACCCAGTACTTC	CASSNVGRGQETQYF
TRBV4-1	.	TRBJ2-5	once	TGCGCCAGCAGCCCTCTCCCGCCAGGGGTTTTCGACGAGACGTACTTC	CASSPLPPGVFDETYF
TRBV7-9	TRBD2	TRBJ2-7	.	TGTGCCAGCAGCTCGGGACTAGCGGGAGTTCTCTACGAGCAGTACTTC	CASSSGLAGVLYEQYF
TRBV18	.	TRBJ2-1	.	TGTGCCAGCTCCAGACGCGGACCTTCGGGAAAGCAGTTCTTC	CASSRRGPSGKQFF
TRBV28	.	TRBJ1-1	.	TGTGCCAGCAGTTTTTTGGGGGGGCTGGGCACTGAAGCTTTCTTT	CASSFLGGLGTEAFF
TRBV11-2	TRBD2	TRBJ2-7	.	TGTGCCAGCAGCTTAGTCTCTAGCGGCTACGAGCAGTACTTC	CASSLVSSGYEQYF
TRBV7-9	.	TRBJ1-2	.	TGTGCCAGCAGCTTCTGGGATGGGAGCGGCTACACCTTC	CASSFWDGSGYTF
TRBV9	.	TRBJ1-2	few	TGTGCCAGCAGTAAAGCGGGCGGCTACACCTTC	CASSKAGGYTF
TRBV4-1	.	TRBJ2-7	.	TGCGCCAGCAGCCATGGCACGGGCTACGAGCAGTACTTC	CASSHGTGYEQYF
TRBV5-1	TRBD1	TRBJ2-5	.	TGCGCCAGCAGCTTTCTACCGGACAGGGACGTGGAGACCCAGTACTTC	CASSFLPDRDVETQYF